The rows below give T cell receptor beta chains drawn from one sample of a study of cytomegalovirus exposure and HLA in healthy donors. The protocol was immunoSEQ multiplex PCR, while the TCRdb copy is restricted to in-frame clones and leaves out a portion. The data hold 160,000 or so clones, with roughly 80% observed a single time. Sequenced input: PBMCs. The receptors derive from a man under 40 in good health and CMV-seronegative. The CDR3 runs from the conserved cysteine through the conserved F or W. A D gene is named only where the DNA matches it firmly. Where a row states a size, it is once, few, many or the class of an expanded clone; other rows omit it.

v_gene: TRBV27; len: 14; j_gene: TRBJ1-2; abundance: .; d_gene: .; CDR3nt: TGTGCCAGCAGTTTAACAGGAACTAACTATGGCTACACCTTC; CDR3aa: CASSLTGTNYGYTF
v_gene: TRBV6-7; len: 14; j_gene: TRBJ2-7; abundance: once; d_gene: TRBD1; CDR3nt: TGTGCCAGCAGTCTTCGGGACAGTCACCTCGAGCAGTACTTC; CDR3aa: CASSLRDSHLEQYF
v_gene: TRBV28; len: 15; j_gene: TRBJ1-4; abundance: once; d_gene: TRBD1; CDR3nt: TGTGCCAGCCAGGGTCCGGGACAGTTTAATGAAAAACTGTTTTTT; CDR3aa: CASQGPGQFNEKLFF
v_gene: TRBV10-3; len: 14; j_gene: TRBJ2-2; abundance: few; d_gene: .; CDR3nt: TGTGCCATCACCCCAGGTTCGAACACCGGGGAGCTGTTTTTT; CDR3aa: CAITPGSNTGELFF
v_gene: TRBV28; len: 17; j_gene: TRBJ1-5; abundance: .; d_gene: TRBD1; CDR3nt: TGTGCCAGCACGAGGGGGACAGGGTCACTAGTGGATCAGCCCCAGCATTTT; CDR3aa: CASTRGTGSLVDQPQHF
v_gene: TRBV7-2; len: 15; j_gene: TRBJ1-2; abundance: .; d_gene: TRBD1; CDR3nt: TGTGCCAGCAGCAAAAATGGACAGGGTTTTGTTGGCTACACCTTC; CDR3aa: CASSKNGQGFVGYTF
v_gene: TRBV4-1; len: 13; j_gene: TRBJ2-7; abundance: .; d_gene: .; CDR3nt: TGCGCCAGAGATCCCCGGGGTGGGTACGAGCAGTACTTC; CDR3aa: CARDPRGGYEQYF
v_gene: TRBV5-1; len: 14; j_gene: TRBJ2-7; abundance: .; d_gene: TRBD2; CDR3nt: TGCGCCAGCAGCGCCGGACTAGTCTACTACGAGCAGTACTTC; CDR3aa: CASSAGLVYYEQYF
v_gene: TRBV7-9; len: 16; j_gene: TRBJ2-7; abundance: .; d_gene: TRBD2; CDR3nt: TGTGCCAGCAGCGTATTAGCGGGAGGGGCGAACTACGAGCAGTACTTC; CDR3aa: CASSVLAGGANYEQYF
v_gene: TRBV7-2; len: 13; j_gene: TRBJ1-2; abundance: .; d_gene: TRBD1; CDR3nt: TGTGCCAGCAGCTCCGGACAGGGGTATGGCTACACCTTC; CDR3aa: CASSSGQGYGYTF
v_gene: TRBV18; len: 15; j_gene: TRBJ2-1; abundance: once; d_gene: TRBD1; CDR3nt: TGTGCCAGCTCACCGACAGGGAACACCTACAATGAGCAGTTCTTC; CDR3aa: CASSPTGNTYNEQFF
v_gene: TRBV6-5; len: 15; j_gene: TRBJ2-7; abundance: .; d_gene: TRBD2; CDR3nt: TGTGCCAGCAGCCGCCAGCGGGGCAATTCCTACGAGCAGTACTTC; CDR3aa: CASSRQRGNSYEQYF
v_gene: TRBV28; len: 16; j_gene: TRBJ1-5; abundance: .; d_gene: TRBD1; CDR3nt: TGTGCCAGCAGTTTGAGAGGGGGCGGTGCAAATCAGCCCCAGCATTTT; CDR3aa: CASSLRGGGANQPQHF
v_gene: TRBV7-3; len: 17; j_gene: TRBJ2-6; abundance: .; d_gene: TRBD2; CDR3nt: TGTGCCAGCAGCTTCACTAGCGGGGGGACCGGGGCCAACGTCCTGACTTTC; CDR3aa: CASSFTSGGTGANVLTF
v_gene: TRBV11-2; len: 16; j_gene: TRBJ1-2; abundance: .; d_gene: .; CDR3nt: TGTGCCAGCACCCCGGTGGGGGCCATAAATCTCTATGGCTACACCTTC; CDR3aa: CASTPVGAINLYGYTF
v_gene: TRBV19; len: 13; j_gene: TRBJ2-5; abundance: .; d_gene: .; CDR3nt: TGTGCCAGTAGTATAATGAGCCAAGAGACCCAGTACTTC; CDR3aa: CASSIMSQETQYF
v_gene: TRBV7-2; len: 12; j_gene: TRBJ1-2; abundance: .; d_gene: .; CDR3nt: TGTGCCAGCAGCTCACAGGTTTCTGGCTACACCTTC; CDR3aa: CASSSQVSGYTF
v_gene: TRBV4-3; len: 19; j_gene: TRBJ2-3; abundance: few; d_gene: .; CDR3nt: TGCGCCAGCAGCCTGGCCGGGCCGGGGGCGGGGGATAGCACAGATACGCAGTATTTT; CDR3aa: CASSLAGPGAGDSTDTQYF
v_gene: TRBV5-6; len: 17; j_gene: TRBJ2-2; abundance: .; d_gene: .; CDR3nt: TGTGCCAGCAGCTTGGCAGTTTGGTCTCCTAACACCGGGGAGCTGTTTTTT; CDR3aa: CASSLAVWSPNTGELFF
v_gene: TRBV9; len: 13; j_gene: TRBJ2-2; abundance: .; d_gene: TRBD1; CDR3nt: TGTGCCAGCAGCGGGACAGGGGCCGGGGAGCTGTTTTTT; CDR3aa: CASSGTGAGELFF
v_gene: TRBV4-1; len: 17; j_gene: TRBJ2-3; abundance: .; d_gene: TRBD2; CDR3nt: TGCGCCAGCAGCCAAGGACTTAGCGGGAAGAACACAGATACGCAGTATTTT; CDR3aa: CASSQGLSGKNTDTQYF
v_gene: TRBV30; len: 14; j_gene: TRBJ2-2; abundance: .; d_gene: .; CDR3nt: TGTGCCTGGAAAAGAAGCCCGAACACCGGGGAGCTGTTTTTT; CDR3aa: CAWKRSPNTGELFF
v_gene: TRBV4-3; len: 13; j_gene: TRBJ2-7; abundance: .; d_gene: .; CDR3nt: TGCGCCAGCAGCCAAACCCCCGCGGGGGAGCAGTACTTC; CDR3aa: CASSQTPAGEQYF
v_gene: TRBV7-9; len: 17; j_gene: TRBJ2-2; abundance: few; d_gene: TRBD1; CDR3nt: TGTGCCAGCAGCCAGGGGACGGGACAGATAAACACCGGGGAGCTGTTTTTT; CDR3aa: CASSQGTGQINTGELFF
v_gene: TRBV21-1; len: 16; j_gene: TRBJ2-7; abundance: .; d_gene: .; CDR3nt: TGTGCCAGCAGCAAACTCTCGGGACTAGCCTTTTGCGAGCAGTACTTC; CDR3aa: CASSKLSGLAFCEQYF
v_gene: TRBV5-4; len: 16; j_gene: TRBJ2-7; abundance: .; d_gene: TRBD2; CDR3nt: TGTGCCAGCAGCTTGATCGCGGGAGGTGTTTCCTACGAGCAGTACTTC; CDR3aa: CASSLIAGGVSYEQYF
v_gene: TRBV5-1; len: 15; j_gene: TRBJ2-2; abundance: .; d_gene: .; CDR3nt: TGCGCCAGCAGCGCGGCCCAGACCAACACCGGGGAGCTGTTTTTT; CDR3aa: CASSAAQTNTGELFF
v_gene: TRBV6-6; len: 14; j_gene: TRBJ1-2; abundance: once; d_gene: TRBD1; CDR3nt: TGTGCCAGCAGTTTCGGACAGGGGAGCTATGGCTACACCTTC; CDR3aa: CASSFGQGSYGYTF
v_gene: TRBV9; len: 15; j_gene: TRBJ2-7; abundance: few; d_gene: .; CDR3nt: TGTGCCAGCAGCGTAGGTCTGGGCAGGGCGAACGAGCAGTACTTC; CDR3aa: CASSVGLGRANEQYF
v_gene: TRBV15; len: 16; j_gene: TRBJ2-4; abundance: .; d_gene: .; CDR3nt: TGTGCCACCAGCAGAGCCTCGGCGGCGGACAAAAACATTCAGTACTTC; CDR3aa: CATSRASAADKNIQYF
v_gene: TRBV2; len: 13; j_gene: TRBJ2-3; abundance: .; d_gene: TRBD2; CDR3nt: TGTGCCAGCACCGCGGGAGGGGGAGATACGCAGTATTTT; CDR3aa: CASTAGGGDTQYF
v_gene: TRBV7-2; len: 14; j_gene: TRBJ2-5; abundance: .; d_gene: .; CDR3nt: TGTGCCAGCAGCTTCCAGGGGGGTCAAGAGACCCAGTACTTC; CDR3aa: CASSFQGGQETQYF
v_gene: TRBV28; len: 14; j_gene: TRBJ1-6; abundance: .; d_gene: .; CDR3nt: TGTGCCAGCAAACAGAGCTCCTATAATTCACCCCTCCACTTT; CDR3aa: CASKQSSYNSPLHF
v_gene: TRBV10-2; len: 15; j_gene: TRBJ2-5; abundance: .; d_gene: TRBD2; CDR3nt: TGCGCCAGCAGTCGGTCCGGGACTAGCGAAGAGACCCAGTACTTC; CDR3aa: CASSRSGTSEETQYF
v_gene: TRBV6-5; len: 14; j_gene: TRBJ2-7; abundance: .; d_gene: TRBD1; CDR3nt: TGTGCCAGCAGTCCCGGGACAGGGATGCACGAGCAGTACTTC; CDR3aa: CASSPGTGMHEQYF
v_gene: TRBV5-4; len: 17; j_gene: TRBJ1-5; abundance: .; d_gene: .; CDR3nt: TGTGCCAGCAGCTTGGCGGATGGGGGGGCTCTTAGTCAGCCCCAGCATTTT; CDR3aa: CASSLADGGALSQPQHF
v_gene: TRBV14; len: 13; j_gene: TRBJ2-7; abundance: .; d_gene: .; CDR3nt: TGTGCCAGCAGCCAAGAAAGACAGTATGAGCAGTACTTC; CDR3aa: CASSQERQYEQYF
v_gene: TRBV6-5; len: 12; j_gene: TRBJ2-1; abundance: .; d_gene: .; CDR3nt: TGTGCCAGCTCATACTGGGGCGATGAGCAGTTCTTC; CDR3aa: CASSYWGDEQFF
v_gene: TRBV30; len: 14; j_gene: TRBJ2-2; abundance: .; d_gene: TRBD2; CDR3nt: TGTGCCTGGAAGGGGACTAGGAACACCGGGGAGCTGTTTTTT; CDR3aa: CAWKGTRNTGELFF
v_gene: TRBV9; len: 14; j_gene: TRBJ1-2; abundance: .; d_gene: .; CDR3nt: TGTGCCAGCAGCGTAGAGGGGGGGCTGCGTGGCTACACCTTC; CDR3aa: CASSVEGGLRGYTF